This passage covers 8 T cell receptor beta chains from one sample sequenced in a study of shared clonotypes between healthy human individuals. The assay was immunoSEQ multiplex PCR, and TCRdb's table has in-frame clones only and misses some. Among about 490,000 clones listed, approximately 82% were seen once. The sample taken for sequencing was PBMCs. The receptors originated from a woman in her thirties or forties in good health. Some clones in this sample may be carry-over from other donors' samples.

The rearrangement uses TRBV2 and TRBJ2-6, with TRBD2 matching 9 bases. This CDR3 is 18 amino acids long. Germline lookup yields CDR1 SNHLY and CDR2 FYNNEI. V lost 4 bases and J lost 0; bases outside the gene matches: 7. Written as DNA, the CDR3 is TGTGCCAGCAGTGGTTGGAGTAGCGGGGGCTCTGGGGCCAACGTCCTGACTTTC. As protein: CASSGWSSGGSGANVLTF.

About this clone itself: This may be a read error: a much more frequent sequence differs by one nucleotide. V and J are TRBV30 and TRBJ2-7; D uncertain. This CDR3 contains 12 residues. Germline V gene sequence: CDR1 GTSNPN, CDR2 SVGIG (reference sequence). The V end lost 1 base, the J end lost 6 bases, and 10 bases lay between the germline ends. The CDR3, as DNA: TGTGCCTGGAGTGGAAGTTCCCCCGAGCAGTACTTC. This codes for CAWSGSSPEQYF.

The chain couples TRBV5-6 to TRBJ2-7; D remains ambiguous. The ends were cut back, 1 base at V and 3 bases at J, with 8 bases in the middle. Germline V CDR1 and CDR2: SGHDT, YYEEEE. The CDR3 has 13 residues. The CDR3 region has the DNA TGTGCCAGCAGCTTGTGGTCCGACTACGAGCAGTACTTC. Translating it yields CASSLWSDYEQYF.

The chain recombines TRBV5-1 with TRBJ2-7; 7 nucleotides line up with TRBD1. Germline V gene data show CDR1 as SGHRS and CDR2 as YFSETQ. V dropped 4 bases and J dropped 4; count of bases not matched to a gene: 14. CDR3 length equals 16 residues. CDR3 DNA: TGCGCCAGCAGCCCAAGGACAGGAAACGGAGTATACGAGCAGTACTTC. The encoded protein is CASSPRTGNGVYEQYF. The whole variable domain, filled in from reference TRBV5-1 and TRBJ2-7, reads KAGVTQTPRYLIKTRGQQVTLSCSPISGHRSVSWYQQTPGQGLQFLFEYFSETQRNKGNFPGRFSGRQFSNSRSEMNVSTLELGDSALYLCASSPRTGNGVYEQYFGPGTRLTVT.

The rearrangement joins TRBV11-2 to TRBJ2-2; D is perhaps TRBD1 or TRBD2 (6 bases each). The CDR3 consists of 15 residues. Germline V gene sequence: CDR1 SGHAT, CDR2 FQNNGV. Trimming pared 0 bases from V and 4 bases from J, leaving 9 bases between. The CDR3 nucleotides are TGTGCCAGCAGCTTAGACTGGGGGGCCACCGGGGAGCTGTTTTTT. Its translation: CASSLDWGATGELFF.

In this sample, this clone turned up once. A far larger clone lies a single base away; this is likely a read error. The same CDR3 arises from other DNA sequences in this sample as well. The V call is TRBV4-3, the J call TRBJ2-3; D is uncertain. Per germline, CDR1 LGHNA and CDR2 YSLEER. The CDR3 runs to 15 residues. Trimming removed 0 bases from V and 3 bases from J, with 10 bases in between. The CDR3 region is CASSQEAIRTDTQYF. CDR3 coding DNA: TGCGCCAGCAGCCAAGAGGCCATTCGTACAGATACGCAGTATTTT.

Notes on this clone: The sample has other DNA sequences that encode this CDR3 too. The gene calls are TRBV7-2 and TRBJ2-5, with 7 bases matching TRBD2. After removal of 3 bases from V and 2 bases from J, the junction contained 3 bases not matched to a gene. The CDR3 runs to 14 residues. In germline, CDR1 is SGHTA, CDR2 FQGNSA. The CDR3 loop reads CASSLASGQETQYF. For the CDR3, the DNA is TGTGCCAGCAGCTTGGCTAGCGGTCAAGAGACCCAGTACTTC.

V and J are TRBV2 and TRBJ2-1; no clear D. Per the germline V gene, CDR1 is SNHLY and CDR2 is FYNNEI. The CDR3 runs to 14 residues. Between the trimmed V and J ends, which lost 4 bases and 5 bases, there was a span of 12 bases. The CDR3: CASSVQSADNEQFF. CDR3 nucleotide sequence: TGTGCCAGCAGTGTTCAGTCAGCAGACAATGAGCAGTTCTTC. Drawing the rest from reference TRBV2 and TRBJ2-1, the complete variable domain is EPEVTQTPSHQVTQMGQEVILRCVPISNHLYFYWYRQILGQKVEFLVSFYNNEISEKSEIFDDQFSVERPDGSNFTLKIRSTKLEDSAMYFCASSVQSADNEQFFGPGTRLTVL.